The entry below gives a single T cell receptor (beta chain) sequence along with its context. The antigen is undetermined. These data belong to a study of regulatory T cells in long-lasting Graves disease. Study-wide results and limits: TRBV28, TRBJ1-2 and TRBJ2-5 were favored in persistent disease.

V gave up 0 bases and J gave up 3 bases, with 10 bases separating them. The CDR3 is 14 amino acids. The germline gives CDR1 SGHDT, CDR2 YYEEEE. Arm-PCR with iRepertoire HTBI primers amplified the CDR3 regions for these TCR beta libraries. In the original workflow: The samples included around 60 TRBV and about 13 TRBJ segments. Using its own MiXCR run on the multiplex PCR reads, TCRdb lists one record per CDR3 protein. The V and J calls follow TCRdb's processing rather than the paper's. The sample gives about 470,000 distinct CDR3 sequences, 20% of which show up once; about 7.8% is in the top ten. The time point here: persistent/refractory GD, antithyroid drugs over 5 years with positive TRAb. TCR sequences were obtained from RNA taken from PBMCs. Peripheral blood, roughly 8.1 milliliters of it, was drawn into EDTA tubes.

V usage is TRBV5-6 and J usage is TRBJ2-7; possibly TRBD2 for D (6 bases). Sequencing used peripheral blood mononuclear cells (PBMCs), obtained when the disease was refractory, from a patient treated with antithyroid drugs. The receptor's source is a female donor with Graves disease. As DNA, the CDR3 is TGTGCCAGCAGCTTGGCCGGGGGTCACTACGAGCAGTACTTC. Translating gives CASSLAGGHYEQYF.